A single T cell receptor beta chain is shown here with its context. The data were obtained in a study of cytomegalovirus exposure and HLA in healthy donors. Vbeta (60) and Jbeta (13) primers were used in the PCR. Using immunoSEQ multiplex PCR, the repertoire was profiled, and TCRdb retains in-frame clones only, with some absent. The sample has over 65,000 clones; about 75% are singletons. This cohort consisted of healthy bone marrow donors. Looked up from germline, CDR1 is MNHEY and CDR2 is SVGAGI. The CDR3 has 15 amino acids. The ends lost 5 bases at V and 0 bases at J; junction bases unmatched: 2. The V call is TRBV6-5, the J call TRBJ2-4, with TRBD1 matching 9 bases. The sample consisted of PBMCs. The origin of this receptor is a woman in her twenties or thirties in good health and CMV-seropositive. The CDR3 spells CASSRQGGAKNIQYF. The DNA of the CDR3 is TGTGCCAGCAGTCGACAGGGGGGAGCCAAAAACATTCAGTACTTC.